This T cell receptor beta chain was recorded in a study of T-cell reconstitution after alpha-beta-depleted transplantation in children (dated by TCRdb to 2016 to 2018). In terms of the full investigation: Using TCR repertoire profiling, the study quantitatively followed how T-cell immune reconstitution unfolded in children after TCRalphabeta/CD19-depleted allogeneic hematopoietic cell transplantation. Summary of the overall study and its limitations: In some patients, high TCRbeta diversity at day 60 was attributed to recipient T cells and intrathymic progenitors that had survived conditioning. Hyperexpanded clone frequencies declined over subsequent months; after one year, T-cell counts and TCRbeta diversity were mostly attributed to newly produced T cells. The apparently early recovery of alphabetaT-cell counts about two months after transplant reportedly depended on only several hundred rapidly expanded clones that came from non-depleted graft cells.

What this sample's treatment or condition label stands for: allogeneic hematopoietic cell transplantation with graft depleted of TCRalphabeta T cells and CD19 B cells. Transplant recipients were children who received TCRalphabeta/CD19-depleted allogeneic hematopoietic cell grafts. The CDR3 starts with the cysteine, ends with the phenylalanine, and has 19 residues. This entry keeps only the CDR3 DNA: 57 bases, framed from base 1. V has 0 bases trimmed and J has 5 bases trimmed; junction bases matching no gene number 16. Per the germline V gene, LGHNA is the CDR1 and YNFKEQ is the CDR2. This clonotype was seen many times. It lacks a known antigen. No base-level quality is on record; no much larger clone is a single base apart. Libraries came from PCR. TCRdb names Illumina HiSeq 2500 as the instrument used. TCR libraries were prepared with molecular barcoding, using unique molecular identifiers to normalize TCRbeta repertoire quantification. TCRdb redid the processing of the public reads, applying fastp at Q25 and MiXCR, and retained in-frame beta chains. Identical CDR3 proteins give one entry, which carries the most common genes and DNA. Here the sample has around 270,000 distinct CDR3 sequences; about a tenth occur a single time. 7% to 9.5% of the sample is in the top ten clones.

This clonotype was obtained from a boy under three years old with acute myeloid leukemia, due to receive a stem cell transplant. The sample here was PBMCs, taken before TCRalphabeta/CD19-depleted stem cell transplant. The rearrangement joined TRBV4-2 to TRBJ2-5, and 9 bases in between align with TRBD2. The CDR3 reads as follows: CASSQEAAAMASGEETQYF. The sequence in DNA is TGTGCCAGCAGCCAAGAAGCGGCCGCCATGGCTAGCGGGGAGGAGACCCAGTACTTC.